This T cell receptor beta chain was found in a study of lymphopenia after photon versus proton radiotherapy. Sequencing used immunoSEQ multiplex PCR; TCRdb keeps in-frame clones, though not all of them. The top ten clones hold 9.5% to 15% of a sample with roughly 58,000 clones, about nine tenths of them seen once. Trimming cost V 0 bases and J 0 bases, with 9 bases left between them. The CDR3 has 16 amino acids. Per the germline V gene, CDR1 is SGHTA and CDR2 is FQGNSA. This clone is termed medium-sized (0.01 to 0.1%). The J gene is TRBJ1-3, the V gene TRBV7-2; TRBD1 might be the D (6 bases). The receptor comes from a man of 80 years or more with esophageal cancer. The source was peripheral blood, collected from a patient treated with proton-based radiotherapy. CDR3 protein: CASSLAGRGSGNTIYF. CDR3 DNA: TGTGCCAGCAGCTTAGCGGGCAGGGGCTCTGGAAACACCATATATTTT.